The clone carrying this T cell receptor beta chain turned up a few times. This record belongs to a study of cytomegalovirus exposure and HLA in healthy donors. The PCR used 60 Vbeta and 13 Jbeta primers. Sequenced by immunoSEQ multiplex PCR; TCRdb stores in-frame clones only, minus some. The sample records 90,000 to 110,000 clones, over 80% being singletons. Germline V gene data show CDR1 as MNHEY and CDR2 as SVGAGI. Trimming took 6 bases from V and 4 from J, leaving 15 bases between them. The CDR3 extends over 15 amino acids. The gene calls are TRBV6-5 and TRBJ1-4; perhaps TRBD1 as D (5 bases). What was sequenced was PBMCs. The source of this sequence is a man aged 18 to 35 in good health and CMV-seronegative. For the CDR3, the DNA is TGTGCCAGCAGGGATTGGGGCAAGGGTAATGAAAAACTGTTTTTT. It translates to CASRDWGKGNEKLFF.